Presented here are 27 T cell receptor beta chains from one specimen sequenced in a study of cytomegalovirus exposure and HLA in healthy donors. The study ran its PCR with 60 Vbeta and 13 Jbeta primers. The method was immunoSEQ multiplex PCR; TCRdb's version includes in-frame clones alone and lacks a portion of them. The sample shows approximately 150,000 clones, over 55% of them seen only once. Sample: PBMCs. Receptor source: a man aged 40-49 years in good health and CMV-seronegative.

The chain employs TRBV15 and TRBJ2-1; D may be TRBD2 (6 bases). Germline V gene data show CDR1 as LNHNV and CDR2 as YYDKDF (reference sequence). V was cut by 1 base and J by 10 bases, with 14 bases left in between. The CDR3 contains 14 residues. The DNA for the CDR3 is TGTGCCACCAGCAGAGCCGGGACTCCCTTCGAGCAGTTCTTC. Its translation is CATSRAGTPFEQFF.

This chain uses TRBV5-5 with TRBJ1-3, with TRBD1 as a possible D gene (6 bases). Germline CDR1 is SGHKS and CDR2 is YYEKEE (reference sequence). The CDR3 runs 15 residues. Trimming removed 3 bases from V and 0 bases from J, with 10 bases in between. The CDR3 reads CASSWGGRSGNTIYF. CDR3 in DNA: TGTGCCAGCAGCTGGGGGGGCCGCTCTGGAAACACCATATATTTT.

This chain uses TRBV5-5 with TRBJ1-1, with 7 positions matching TRBD1. The CDR3 has 14 amino acids. The germline V gene has CDR1 SGHKS and CDR2 YYEKEE (reference sequence). After removal of 4 bases from V and 6 bases from J, the junction contained 9 bases not matched to a gene. The CDR3 DNA reads TGTGCCAGCAGCGTGACAGGGTGGATTGCTGAAGCTTTCTTT. It specifies CASSVTGWIAEAFF.

With regard to this clone: Germline and junction disagree at one end, which may indicate a read error. The chain couples TRBV6-5 to TRBJ1-5, with D possibly being TRBD1 (6 bases). Germline V gene data show CDR1 as MNHEY and CDR2 as SVGAGI. The CDR3 covers 14 residues. The CDR3 here is CASSYSDSNQPQNF. The CDR3 DNA reads as TGTGCCAGCAGTTACTCGGACAGCAATCAGCCCCAGAATTTT.

The chain carries TRBV9 and TRBJ2-2; weak D call: TRBD1 (6 bases). The CDR3 runs 15 residues. Germline CDR1 SGDLS, CDR2 YYNGEE. V lost 2 bases, J lost 1 base, and 9 bases lay in between. CDR3 loop: CASSVRGWNTGELFF. The CDR3 DNA reads TGTGCCAGCAGCGTCAGGGGTTGGAACACCGGGGAGCTGTTTTTT.

The rearrangement joins TRBV4-1 to TRBJ1-5; possible D gene TRBD1, 6 bases. Germline V gene sequence: CDR1 MGHRA, CDR2 YSYEKL. Trimming shortened V by 0 bases and J by 5 bases, and 14 bases separated the two germline ends. The CDR3 contains 16 residues. The CDR3 DNA follows: TGCGCCAGCAGCCAAGACGCCCGACAGGCCCATCAGCCCCAGCATTTT. Amino acids: CASSQDARQAHQPQHF.

This clone showed up just a few times. This chain links TRBV6-5 with TRBJ1-1; a weak D match, TRBD1 (6 bases). The length of the CDR3 is 12 residues. The V gene lost 7 bases and the J gene lost 8 bases, with 14 bases spanning the gap. Germline-derived CDR1 and CDR2 are MNHEY and SVGAGI. CDR3 amino acids: CASTPNGQEAFF. DNA for the CDR3: TGTGCCAGCACCCCAAACGGACAGGAAGCTTTCTTT.

The chain recombines TRBV7-2 with TRBJ1-1, with D maybe TRBD1 (5 bases). Trimming stripped 5 bases from V and 0 bases from J, with 19 bases between. Germline V gives CDR1 SGHTA, CDR2 FQGNSA. This CDR3 spans 17 amino acids. CDR3 loop: CASSPQKTQDMNTEAFF. CDR3 nucleotide sequence: TGTGCCAGCAGCCCACAAAAGACACAGGACATGAACACTGAAGCTTTCTTT.

The chain carries TRBV7-7 and TRBJ2-3; perhaps TRBD2 as D (6 bases). Deletions cut 5 bases from V and 4 bases from J, with 13 bases between. CDR1 SSHAT and CDR2 FNYEAQ come from the germline V gene (reference sequence). The CDR3 is 14 residues long. CDR3 coding DNA: TGTGCCAGCAGCAGACCCCTAGCGTCAGATACGCAGTATTTT. It translates to CASSRPLASDTQYF.

As regards this clone: Mismatch with germline at one junction end may stem from a read error. The chain has TRBV7-9 and TRBJ1-2; D unresolved. Germline V gene sequence: CDR1 SEHNR, CDR2 FQNEAQ (reference sequence). The CDR3 contains 14 residues. CDR3 coding DNA: TGTTCCAGCAGCTTAGGCGGTCCTAACTATGGCTACACCTTC. Protein sequence: CSSSLGGPNYGYTF.

With regard to this clone: One end of the junction varies from germline; a read error may be responsible. The chain combines TRBV6-5 with TRBJ2-5, with TRBD2 as a possible D gene (6 bases). There are 15 residues in the CDR3. CDR1 MNHEY and CDR2 SVGAGI come from the germline V gene. The CDR3 nucleotides read TGTGCCGGCAGATTTAGCGCGGGGAAGAGGAAGACCCAGTACTTC. Encoded protein: CAGRFSAGKRKTQYF.

The V and J genes are TRBV7-9 and TRBJ1-1, with 10 bases fitting TRBD1. The germline CDR1 and CDR2 sequences are SEHNR and FQNEAQ (reference sequence). The CDR3 is made up of 17 amino acids. J was trimmed by 5 bases and V by 5 bases; bases with no gene match: 14. CDR3 nucleotides: TGTGCCAGCAGCACCCTGGGCGAGACAGGGGGCGGGACTGAAGCTTTCTTT. Protein: CASSTLGETGGGTEAFF.

This clone appeared once. The rearrangement uses TRBV7-8 and TRBJ2-7, with TRBD1 matching 10 bases. The CDR3 has 22 residues. V shed 1 base and J 0 bases; nucleotides not matched to a gene: 21. CDR1 is SGHVS, CDR2 FQNEAQ, per germline. CDR3 DNA: TGTGCCAGCAGCTTAGGAGTAGTTGGGGGACAGGGGCGCTTGACGGCCTCCTACGAGCAGTACTTC. Its protein is CASSLGVVGGQGRLTASYEQYF.

The chain recombines TRBV5-1 with TRBJ2-1; 8 nucleotides match TRBD2. This CDR3 comprises 15 residues. Germline-derived CDR1 and CDR2 are SGHRS and YFSETQ. Losses at the gene ends were 0 bases for V and 3 bases for J; bases not matched to a gene: 2. Here the CDR3 DNA reads TGCGCCAGCAGCTTGGAAGCGGGAGACTACAATGAGCAGTTCTTC. Its translation: CASSLEAGDYNEQFF. Filled out from reference TRBV5-1 and TRBJ2-1, the complete variable domain reads KAGVTQTPRYLIKTRGQQVTLSCSPISGHRSVSWYQQTPGQGLQFLFEYFSETQRNKGNFPGRFSGRQFSNSRSEMNVSTLELGDSALYLCASSLEAGDYNEQFFGPGTRLTVL.

The chain employs TRBV4-2 and TRBJ2-5; D is unclear. Trimming removed 0 bases from V and 5 bases from J, with 16 bases in between. Germline V lookup: CDR1 LGHNA, CDR2 YNFKEQ. The CDR3 covers 16 residues. CDR3 amino acids: CASSQEWRQVGETQYF. DNA of the CDR3: TGTGCCAGCAGCCAAGAATGGCGTCAGGTCGGTGAGACCCAGTACTTC.

The chain couples TRBV5-1 to TRBJ1-2; tentatively, D is TRBD1 (5 bases). Germline assignment: CDR1 SGHRS and CDR2 YFSETQ. V lost 4 bases and J 8 bases, leaving 12 bases between the germline ends. This CDR3 has 12 residues. CDR3 sequence (DNA): TGCGCCAGCAGCAGGACAACTGGCGGCTACACCTTC. This translates into CASSRTTGGYTF.

This chain links TRBV27 with TRBJ2-4, with TRBD2 identical over 8 bases. The CDR3 has 15 amino acids. The junction had 12 bases not matched to a gene; V was cut back by 5 bases and J by 9 bases. Germline V gene sequence: CDR1 MNHEY, CDR2 SMNVEV (reference sequence). CDR3: CASSPSGGAQGIQYF. The CDR3 DNA reads TGTGCCAGCAGTCCCTCGGGGGGGGCCCAGGGCATTCAGTACTTC.

The chain uses TRBV5-1 and TRBJ2-2; 7 nucleotides line up with TRBD2. With V trimmed by 3 bases and J by 1 base, 9 bases remained unmatched. Germline V gene data show CDR1 as SGHRS and CDR2 as YFSETQ. This CDR3 has 17 residues. The CDR3 region has the DNA TGCGCCAGCAGCTCGGGTAGGGCTAGCGGGAACACCGGGGAGCTGTTTTTT. This translates into CASSSGRASGNTGELFF.

The V gene is TRBV30, the J gene TRBJ1-5; 9 nucleotides agree with TRBD1. Germline-derived CDR1 and CDR2 are GTSNPN and SVGIG (reference sequence). The CDR3 length is 12 residues. The J segment lost 7 bases and the V segment lost 8 bases, leaving 6 bases of the junction unmatched. The CDR3 sequence: CAGGTGNQPQHF. The DNA for the CDR3 is TGTGCCGGAGGGACAGGGAACCAGCCCCAGCATTTT.

Of note for this clone: Other DNA sequences in the same sample also yield this CDR3. The rearrangement joins TRBV25-1 to TRBJ1-5; the D gene is possibly TRBD1 (5 bases). Trimming cost V 3 bases and J 9 bases, with 12 bases left between them. This CDR3 spans 13 amino acids. The germline V gene has CDR1 MGHDK and CDR2 SYGVNS. DNA of the CDR3: TGTGCCAGCAGTGAGCCTAACGGGGGGCCCCAGCATTTT. Its translation: CASSEPNGGPQHF. The full variable domain, completed using reference TRBV25-1 and TRBJ1-5, is EADIYQTPRYLVIGTGKKITLECSQTMGHDKMYWYQQDPGMELHLIHYSYGVNSTEKGDLSSESTVSRIRTEHFPLTLESARPSHTSQYLCASSEPNGGPQHFGDGTRLSIL.

The chain is built from TRBV5-1 and TRBJ2-2, with 10 bases fitting TRBD1. Unmatched junction bases numbered 11, after V lost 3 bases and J lost 6 bases. CDR1 SGHRS and CDR2 YFSETQ come from the germline V gene. The CDR3 covers 17 residues. The CDR3 region has the DNA TGCGCCAGCAGCTCGACCTACTCGACAGGGGGCCCCGGGGAGCTGTTTTTT. It encodes CASSSTYSTGGPGELFF.

The chain is built from TRBV4-3 and TRBJ1-1; maybe TRBD1 (6 bases). The CDR3 length is 15 residues. Between the trimmed V and J ends, which lost 1 base and 1 base, there was a span of 10 bases. From germline, CDR1 is LGHNA and CDR2 YSLEER. This chain's CDR3 is CASSQGAGANTEAFF. The CDR3 bases are TGCGCCAGCAGCCAAGGGGCAGGGGCGAACACTGAAGCTTTCTTT.

V gene TRBV7-9 combines with J gene TRBJ1-5, with D maybe TRBD1 (5 bases). CDR3 length: 16 amino acids. Germline loops: CDR1 SEHNR, CDR2 FQNEAQ (reference sequence). Deletions cut 0 bases from V and 9 bases from J, with 18 bases between. CDR3 DNA: TGTGCCAGCAGCTTAGCAGGGGCGAACGTCGTGGGGCCCCAGCATTTT. It specifies CASSLAGANVVGPQHF.

CDR3 residues: CAISESVGRVETQYF. Here the CDR3 DNA reads TGTGCCATCAGTGAGTCGGTGGGTCGGGTAGAGACCCAGTACTTC. The V call is TRBV10-3, the J call TRBJ2-5; D call uncertain. V gave up 0 bases and J gave up 4 bases, with 12 bases separating them. This CDR3 spans 15 amino acids. Germline V CDR1 and CDR2: ENHRY, SYGVKD.

The CDR3 nucleotides are TGTGCCAGCAGCCGACCCCCCGGAGGAACAGATACGCAGTATTTT. Amino acids: CASSRPPGGTDTQYF. The chain couples TRBV5-6 to TRBJ2-3, with D possibly being TRBD2 (5 bases). V lost 4 bases to trimming and J lost 3 bases, with 15 bases between them. From germline, CDR1 is SGHDT and CDR2 YYEEEE. CDR3 length equals 15 residues.

The rearrangement uses TRBV15 and TRBJ2-1; D not resolved. V gave up 0 bases and J gave up 7 bases, with 4 bases separating them. The CDR3 spans 12 residues. Germline V CDR1 and CDR2: LNHNV, YYDKDF (reference sequence). CDR3 loop: CATSRDGNEQFF. CDR3 coding DNA: TGTGCCACCAGCAGAGACGGGAATGAGCAGTTCTTC.

The CDR3 DNA sequence: TGTGCCAGCAGTGATGGCATTGCCCCCTCTGGGGCCAACGTCCTGACTTTC. Its protein product is CASSDGIAPSGANVLTF. V usage is TRBV6-1 and J usage is TRBJ2-6; D gene ambiguous. There are 17 residues in the CDR3. CDR1 MNHNS and CDR2 SASEGT come from the germline V gene. The V end lost 3 bases, the J end lost 0 bases, and 12 bases lay between the germline ends.